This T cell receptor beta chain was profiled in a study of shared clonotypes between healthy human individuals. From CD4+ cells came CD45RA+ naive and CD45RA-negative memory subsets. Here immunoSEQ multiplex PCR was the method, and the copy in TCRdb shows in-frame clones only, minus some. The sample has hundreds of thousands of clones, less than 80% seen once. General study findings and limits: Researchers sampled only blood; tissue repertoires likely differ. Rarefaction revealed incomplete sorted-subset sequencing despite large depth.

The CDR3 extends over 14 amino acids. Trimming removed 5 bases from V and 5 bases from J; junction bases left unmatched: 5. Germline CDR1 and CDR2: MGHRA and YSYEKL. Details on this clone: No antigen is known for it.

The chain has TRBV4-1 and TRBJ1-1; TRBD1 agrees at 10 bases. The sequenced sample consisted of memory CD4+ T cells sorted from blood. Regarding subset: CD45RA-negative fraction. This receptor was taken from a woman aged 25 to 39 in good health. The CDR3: CASSNGQGVTEAFF. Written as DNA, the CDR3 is TGCGCCAGCAGCAACGGACAGGGGGTAACTGAAGCTTTCTTT.